Listed here are 5 T cell receptor beta chains from one sample, sequenced in a study of T cell repertoires in cytomegalovirus infection. TCRdb independently ran MiXCR on the reads; one entry per CDR3 protein. The sample records about 740,000 distinct CDR3 sequences, approximately 34% being singletons. Sequencing input: PBMCs. Source of these receptors: a human donor in good health (CMV status not recorded). Some clones in this sample may be carry-over from other donors' samples.

This clonotype was counted only a few times. This chain connects TRBV5-4 to TRBJ2-1, with 10 positions matching TRBD2. CDR3 length: 16 amino acids. In germline, CDR1 is SGHNT, CDR2 YYREEE (reference sequence). Unmatched junction bases numbered 7, after V lost 4 bases and J lost 3 bases. The CDR3 loop is CASSTPGLAIYNEQFF. CDR3 in DNA: TGTGCCAGCAGCACGCCGGGACTAGCGATCTACAATGAGCAGTTCTTC.

J is TRBJ2-2 and V is TRBV24-1; D gene unclear. V was trimmed by 3 bases and J by 0 bases, leaving 7 bases between them. Germline values: CDR1 KGHDR, CDR2 SFDVKD. This CDR3 is built from 15 residues. The CDR3 nucleotides are TGTGCCACCAGTGATGAGTCATCGAACACCGGGGAGCTGTTTTTT. Protein sequence: CATSDESSNTGELFF.

This sequence joins TRBV9 and TRBJ2-3; 12 positions match TRBD2. The germline gives CDR1 SGDLS, CDR2 YYNGEE. V lost 0 bases, J lost 0 bases, and 5 bases stayed unmatched. The CDR3 sequence is 18 residues long. CDR3 DNA: TGTGCCAGCAGCGTAGCTCATGGGACTAGCGGGAGCACAGATACGCAGTATTTT. The encoded protein is CASSVAHGTSGSTDTQYF.

This sequence joins TRBV27 and TRBJ2-4, with D possibly matching TRBD1 (7 bases). CDR3 size: 17 residues. The V gene lost 9 bases and the J gene lost 2 bases, with 23 bases spanning the gap. The germline V gene has CDR1 MNHEY and CDR2 SMNVEV (reference sequence). The CDR3 DNA is TGTGCCAGTACAACAGTGAGGCAGGGGGGATCCAAAAACATTCAGTACTTC. Its translation: CASTTVRQGGSKNIQYF.

This sequence joins TRBV12-3 or TRBV12-4 and TRBJ2-5; D uncertain. The CDR3 loop spans 16 amino acids. V lost 6 bases and J 4 bases, leaving 21 bases between the germline ends. CDR3 protein: CASSPPYREFGETQYF. In DNA, the CDR3 is TGTGCCAGCAGCCCACCCTACCGTGAGTTTGGAGAGACCCAGTACTTC.